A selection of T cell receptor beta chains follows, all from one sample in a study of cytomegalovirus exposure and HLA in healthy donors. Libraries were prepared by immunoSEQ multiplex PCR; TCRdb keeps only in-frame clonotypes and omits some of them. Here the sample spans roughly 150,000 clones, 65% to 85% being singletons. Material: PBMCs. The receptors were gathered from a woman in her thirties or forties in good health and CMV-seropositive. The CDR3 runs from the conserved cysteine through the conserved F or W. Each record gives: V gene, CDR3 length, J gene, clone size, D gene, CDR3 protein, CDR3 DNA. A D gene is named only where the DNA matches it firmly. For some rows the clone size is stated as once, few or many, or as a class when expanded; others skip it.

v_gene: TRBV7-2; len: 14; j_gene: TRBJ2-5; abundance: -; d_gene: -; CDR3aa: CASSSDRWQETQYF; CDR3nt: TGTGCCAGCAGTTCAGACAGATGGCAAGAGACCCAGTACTTC
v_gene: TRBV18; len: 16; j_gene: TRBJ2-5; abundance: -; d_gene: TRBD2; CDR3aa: CASSPVAGDLQETQYF; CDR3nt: TGTGCCAGCTCACCCGTAGCGGGAGACCTACAAGAGACCCAGTACTTC
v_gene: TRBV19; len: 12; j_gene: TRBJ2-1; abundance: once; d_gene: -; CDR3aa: CASSVLYNEQFF; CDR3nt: TGTGCCAGTAGTGTCCTGTACAATGAGCAGTTCTTC
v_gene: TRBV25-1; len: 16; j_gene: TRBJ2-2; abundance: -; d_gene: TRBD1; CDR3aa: CASRKPGQGNSGELFF; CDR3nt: TGTGCCAGCAGGAAGCCGGGACAGGGGAATTCCGGGGAGCTGTTTTTT
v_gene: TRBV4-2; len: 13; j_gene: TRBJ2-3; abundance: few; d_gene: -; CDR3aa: CASSLSLTSWKYF; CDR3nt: TGTGCCAGCAGCCTTTCCTTAACTAGCTGGAAGTATTTT
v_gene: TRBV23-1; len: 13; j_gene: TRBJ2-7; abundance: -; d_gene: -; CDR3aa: CASSRRDTYEQYF; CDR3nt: TGCGCCAGCAGTCGCAGGGACACCTACGAGCAGTACTTC
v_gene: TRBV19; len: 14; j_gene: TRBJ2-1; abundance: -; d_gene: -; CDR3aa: CASSIGDNNNEQFF; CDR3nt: TGTGCCAGTAGTATAGGGGACAACAACAATGAGCAGTTCTTC
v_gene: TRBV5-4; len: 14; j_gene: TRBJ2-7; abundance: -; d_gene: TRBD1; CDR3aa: CASSRDRGSYEQYF; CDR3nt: TGTGCCAGCAGCCGCGACAGGGGATCCTACGAGCAGTACTTC
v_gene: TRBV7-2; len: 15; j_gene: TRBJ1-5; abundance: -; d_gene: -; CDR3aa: CASSLPGRVNQPQHF; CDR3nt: TGTGCCAGCAGCTTACCAGGGAGGGTCAATCAGCCCCAGCATTTT
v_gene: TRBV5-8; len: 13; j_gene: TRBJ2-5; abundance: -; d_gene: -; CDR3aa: CASSSLGQETQYF; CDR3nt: TGTGCCAGCAGCTCCCTAGGTCAAGAGACCCAGTACTTC
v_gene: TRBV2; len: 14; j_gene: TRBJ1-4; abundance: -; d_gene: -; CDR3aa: CASRETEYNEKLFF; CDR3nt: TGTGCCAGCAGGGAGACAGAATATAATGAAAAACTGTTTTTT
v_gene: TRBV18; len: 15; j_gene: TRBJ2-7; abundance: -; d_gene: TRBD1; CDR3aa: CASSRPGDRSYEQYF; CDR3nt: TGTGCCAGCTCACGCCCCGGGGACAGGTCCTACGAGCAGTACTTC
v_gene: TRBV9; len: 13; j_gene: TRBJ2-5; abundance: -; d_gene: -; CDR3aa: CASSVQGRETQYF; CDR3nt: TGTGCCAGCAGCGTACAGGGGCGGGAGACCCAGTACTTC
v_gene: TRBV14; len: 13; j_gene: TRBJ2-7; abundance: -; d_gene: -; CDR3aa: CASSQDLGGEQYF; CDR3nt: TGTGCCAGCAGCCAAGATTTGGGAGGCGAGCAGTACTTC
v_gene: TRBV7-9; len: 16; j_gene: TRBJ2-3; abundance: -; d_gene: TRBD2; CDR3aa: CASTERGERVTDTQYF; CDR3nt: TGTGCCAGCACCGAACGGGGGGAGAGGGTCACAGATACGCAGTATTTT
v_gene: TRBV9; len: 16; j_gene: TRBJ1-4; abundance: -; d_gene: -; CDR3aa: CASSVGGGGVREKLFF; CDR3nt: TGTGCCAGCAGCGTAGGGGGGGGCGGGGTTCGGGAAAAACTGTTTTTT
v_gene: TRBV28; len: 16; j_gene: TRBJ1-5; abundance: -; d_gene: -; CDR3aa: CASSAYSTGFNQPQHF; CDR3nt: TGTGCCAGCAGTGCCTACTCAACAGGGTTCAATCAGCCCCAGCATTTT
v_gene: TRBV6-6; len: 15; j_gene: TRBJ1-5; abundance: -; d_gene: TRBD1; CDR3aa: CASSTRQGLDQPQHF; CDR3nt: TGTGCCAGCAGTACAAGACAGGGCCTGGATCAGCCCCAGCATTTT
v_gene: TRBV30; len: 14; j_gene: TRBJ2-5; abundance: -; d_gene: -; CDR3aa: CAWSVSGRRETQYF; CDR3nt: TGTGCCTGGAGTGTTTCGGGGAGGAGAGAGACCCAGTACTTC
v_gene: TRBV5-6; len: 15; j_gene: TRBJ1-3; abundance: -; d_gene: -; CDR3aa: CASSLQGAAGNTIYF; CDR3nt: TGTGCCAGCAGCTTACAGGGCGCCGCCGGAAACACCATATATTTT
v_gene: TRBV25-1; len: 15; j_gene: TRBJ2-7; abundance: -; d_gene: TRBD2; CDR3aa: CASSRTSGSAYEQYF; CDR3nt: TGTGCCAGCAGTAGGACTAGCGGGTCCGCCTACGAGCAGTACTTC
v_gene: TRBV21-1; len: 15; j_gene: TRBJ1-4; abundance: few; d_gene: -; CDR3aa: CASTRQAGKHEKLFF; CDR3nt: TGTGCCAGCACCCGGCAGGCAGGGAAGCATGAAAAACTGTTTTTT
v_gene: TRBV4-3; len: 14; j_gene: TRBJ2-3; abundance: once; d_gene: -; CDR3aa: CASSQGRGTDTQYF; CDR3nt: TGCGCCAGCAGCCAAGGGAGGGGTACAGATACGCAGTATTTT
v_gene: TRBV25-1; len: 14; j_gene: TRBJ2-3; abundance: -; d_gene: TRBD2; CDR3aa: CASSEGLGRDTQYF; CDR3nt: TGTGCCAGCAGTGAAGGACTAGGAAGAGATACGCAGTATTTT
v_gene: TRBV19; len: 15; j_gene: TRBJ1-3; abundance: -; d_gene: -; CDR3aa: CASSIDRYSGNTIYF; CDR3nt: TGTGCCAGTAGTATCGACAGATACTCTGGAAACACCATATATTTT
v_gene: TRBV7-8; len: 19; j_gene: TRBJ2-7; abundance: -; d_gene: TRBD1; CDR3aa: CASSSFSGTGSRHSYEQYF; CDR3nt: TGTGCCAGCAGCTCGTTCTCCGGGACAGGGAGTAGGCACTCCTACGAGCAGTACTTC
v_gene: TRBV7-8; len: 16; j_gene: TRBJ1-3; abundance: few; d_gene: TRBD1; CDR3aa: CASSLGQLGAGNTIYF; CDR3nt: TGTGCCAGCAGCCTGGGACAGTTGGGGGCTGGAAACACCATATATTTT
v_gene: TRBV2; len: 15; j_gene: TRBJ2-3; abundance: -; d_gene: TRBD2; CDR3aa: CASREDSGGGDTQYF; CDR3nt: TGTGCCAGCAGGGAGGACAGCGGGGGGGGAGATACGCAGTATTTT
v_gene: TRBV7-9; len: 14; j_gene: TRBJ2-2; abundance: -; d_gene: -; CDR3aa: CASRYGQNTGELFF; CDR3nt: TGTGCCAGCAGGTATGGACAGAACACCGGGGAGCTGTTTTTT